These 18 T cell receptor beta chains were all obtained from the same sample, sequenced in a study of T cell repertoires in cytomegalovirus infection. These receptors have no identified antigens. In TCRdb, the reads were re-called with MiXCR into one record per CDR3 protein. Of 700,000 to 850,000 distinct CDR3 sequences listed, over 25% are singletons. The material was cultured CD8+ T cells from PBMCs, obtained from culture after CMV antigen stimulation. Receptors originate from a human donor in good health (CMV status not recorded). Some clones in this sample may be carry-over from other donors' samples.

V usage is TRBV12-3 or TRBV12-4 and J usage is TRBJ2-3; 14 nucleotides agree with TRBD2. The CDR3 has 18 amino acids. V shed 4 bases, J shed 2 bases, and the junction held 8 bases outside the gene matches. The CDR3 loop reads CASSYGTSGGGDTDTQYF. DNA for the CDR3: TGTGCCAGCAGTTACGGGACTAGCGGGGGTGGTGACACAGATACGCAGTATTTT.

This clonotype is a singleton in its sample. With a much larger clone just one base away, this may be a read error. This rearrangement joins TRBV7-8 to TRBJ2-7; 9 nucleotides align to TRBD2. CDR3 length equals 16 residues. The germline CDR1 and CDR2 sequences are SGHVS and FQNEAQ. Germline trimming cut 0 bases from V and 3 bases from J; bases unmatched to any gene: 6. This CDR3 is CASSLARVSGGYEQYV. As DNA, the CDR3 is TGTGCCAGCAGCTTAGCGAGGGTTAGCGGGGGCTACGAGCAGTACGTC.

Regarding this clonotype: No conserved phenylalanine or tryptophan is present at the end of the CDR3, so a read error is the likely explanation. The chain has TRBV7-8 and TRBJ1-4; D is uncertain. Germline values: CDR1 SGHVS, CDR2 FQNEAQ. The length of the CDR3 is 14 residues. The V and J ends lost 2 bases and 3 bases respectively, with 7 bases between them. The CDR3 region is CASSLNHPNEKLFC. CDR3 DNA: TGTGCCAGCAGCTTAAATCATCCTAATGAAAAACTGTTTTGT.

This chain uses TRBV15 with TRBJ1-1; no clear D gene. CDR1 is LNHNV and CDR2 is YYDKDF in the germline V gene (reference sequence). Trimming cost V 1 base and J 4 bases, with 7 bases left between them. CDR3 size: 13 residues. The chain's CDR3 is CATSRGTGTEAFF. The CDR3, as DNA: TGTGCCACCAGCAGAGGAACCGGCACTGAAGCTTTCTTT.

This clonotype was seen a handful of times. The germline gene is not matched at one end of the junction; a read error may be the cause. The chain couples TRBV10-3 to TRBJ2-1; a weak D match, TRBD1 (6 bases). Per the germline V gene, CDR1 is ENHRY and CDR2 is SYGVKD. The CDR3 length is 16 residues. This chain's CDR3 is CATSPSTGSSYNEQFF. The CDR3 DNA reads as TGTGCCACCAGTCCTTCAACAGGGAGCTCCTACAATGAGCAGTTCTTC.

The chain recombines TRBV12-3 or TRBV12-4 with TRBJ2-1; D remains unclear. CDR3 length: 13 residues. V was clipped by 2 bases and J by 7 bases, with 9 bases between them. The CDR3 sequence is CASSLSTRNEQFF. CDR3 sequence (DNA): TGTGCCAGCAGTTTAAGTACGCGGAATGAGCAGTTCTTC.

The chain has TRBV24-1 and TRBJ2-7; D call uncertain. The CDR3 is made up of 12 amino acids. The germline V gene encodes CDR1 KGHDR and CDR2 SFDVKD. V was clipped by 4 bases and J by 6 bases, with 9 bases between them. Here the CDR3 DNA reads TGTGCCACCAGTGACCAAAAGGGCGAGCAGTACTTC. This codes for CATSDQKGEQYF.

The chain employs TRBV7-9 and TRBJ1-2, with unresolved D. Deletions cut 0 bases from V and 5 bases from J, with 10 bases between. This CDR3 has 14 residues. Per the germline V gene, CDR1 is SEHNR and CDR2 is FQNEAQ (reference sequence). CDR3 residues: CASSLAGGRYGYTF. In nucleotides, the CDR3 is TGTGCCAGCAGCTTAGCCGGAGGTCGATATGGCTACACCTTC.

This clonotype appeared a few times. A junction end diverges from the germline sequence, so it may reflect a read error. The J gene is TRBJ1-2, the V gene TRBV10-2; 10 bases are a match to TRBD1. Germline V gene data show CDR1 as WSHSY and CDR2 as SAAADI. There are 15 residues in the CDR3. The CDR3 nucleotides read TGCGCCAGCAGCGAGTCCGGGACAGGGGACTATGGCTACACCTTC. Protein: CASSESGTGDYGYTF.

This chain links TRBV28 with TRBJ2-7; 10 nucleotides agree with TRBD1. Losses at the gene ends were 2 bases for V and 4 bases for J; bases not matched to a gene: 5. In germline, CDR1 is MDHEN, CDR2 SYDVKM. The CDR3 has 15 residues. CDR3 loop: CASSLGTGELYEQYV. CDR3 DNA sequence: TGTGCCAGCAGTTTAGGGACAGGGGAATTGTACGAGCAGTACGTC.

In this sample, this clonotype turned up a few times. The chain uses TRBV7-9 and TRBJ1-4; D uncertain. The V end was cut by 5 bases, the J end by 5 bases, with 12 bases between. CDR1 is SEHNR, CDR2 FQNEAQ, per germline (reference sequence). There are 14 residues in the CDR3. For the CDR3, the DNA is TGTGCCAGCAGCGGCGGGCGGAGAAATGAAAAACTGTTTTTT. Encoded protein: CASSGGRRNEKLFF.

This clonotype was detected once. The V and J genes are TRBV6-5 and TRBJ1-3; D may be TRBD1 (5 bases). There are 13 residues in the CDR3. The V end lost 6 bases, the J end lost 11 bases, and 17 bases lay between the germline ends. CDR1 is MNHEY, CDR2 SVGAGI, per germline. For the CDR3, the DNA is TGTGCCAGCAGGGGGGGATTCATCAACCCCATATATTTT. It yields the protein CASRGGFINPIYF.

J is TRBJ2-5 and V is TRBV7-9; D may be TRBD1 (5 bases). This CDR3 contains 14 residues. With 5 bases removed from V and 5 bases from J, the gap between germline ends came to 15 bases. Per germline, CDR1 SEHNR and CDR2 FQNEAQ (reference sequence). The CDR3 sequence: CASSPPGLGETQYF. In DNA form, the CDR3 reads TGTGCCAGCAGCCCTCCAGGGCTCGGGGAGACCCAGTACTTC.

This clonotype came up a few times. The V gene is TRBV4-1, the J gene TRBJ2-1; D is undetermined. The CDR3 covers 15 residues. Germline V gene lookup returns CDR1 MGHRA and CDR2 YSYEKL. V was clipped by 1 base and J by 6 bases, with 13 bases between them. CDR3 sequence: CASSQGYQRVNEQFF. Written as DNA, the CDR3 is TGCGCCAGCAGCCAAGGATATCAACGGGTCAATGAGCAGTTCTTC.

This clonotype was detected only a few times. The chain uses TRBV6-6 and TRBJ2-3, with D tentatively TRBD1 or TRBD2 (6 bases each). CDR3 length equals 16 residues. CDR1 MNHNY and CDR2 SVGAGI come from the germline V gene (reference sequence). V dropped 10 bases and J dropped 0 bases, with 20 bases sitting between them. The CDR3 loop is CAIGGATASSTDTQYF. CDR3 coding DNA: TGTGCCATCGGGGGCGCGACAGCATCTAGCACAGATACGCAGTATTTT.

V and J are TRBV27 and TRBJ1-5; D ambiguous. From germline, CDR1 is MNHEY and CDR2 SMNVEV (reference sequence). The germline V and J ends were trimmed by 5 bases and 0 bases, with 17 bases remaining between them. The CDR3 consists of 17 residues. This CDR3 is CASSIGPGTDSNQPQHF. The CDR3 DNA reads TGTGCCAGCAGTATAGGACCAGGAACTGATAGCAATCAGCCCCAGCATTTT.

The V and J genes are TRBV27 and TRBJ1-4, with D perhaps TRBD1 (5 bases). Per germline, CDR1 MNHEY and CDR2 SMNVEV (reference sequence). With 5 bases removed from V and 5 bases from J, the gap between germline ends came to 12 bases. The CDR3 runs 14 residues. CDR3 sequence (DNA): TGTGCCAGCAGTCCGGGGCAGATAAATGAAAAACTGTTTTTT. Its protein product is CASSPGQINEKLFF.

The chain couples TRBV27 to TRBJ2-2; D is undetermined. V shed 7 bases and J shed 0 bases, with 9 bases lying between them. CDR1 and CDR2 from the germline V gene are MNHEY and SMNVEV (reference sequence). There are 14 residues in the CDR3. This CDR3 is CASTAVTNTGELFF. Written as DNA, the CDR3 is TGTGCCAGCACTGCGGTAACGAACACCGGGGAGCTGTTTTTT.